The present TCR beta chain was sequenced within a study of blood T cell repertoires in COVID-19. Study overall: Sites in the United States, Italy and Spain provided acute and convalescent COVID-19 samples. Sources were T cells, B-cell-depleted T cells, or PBMCs; the material itself was cDNA or gDNA.

The repertoire was sequenced with immunoSEQ multiplex PCR; TCRdb's copy has only in-frame clones and lacks some. The repertoire holds tens of thousands of clones, with 81% as singletons. This clone was observed a few times. This sequence was found in a woman aged 70 to 79 with acute or convalescent COVID-19. Sequencing was performed on peripheral blood.

Here the CDR3 DNA reads TGTGCCACAAGCCCCCTAGGAGATACGCAGTATTTT. Protein: CATSPLGDTQYF. The V call is TRBV6-5, the J call TRBJ2-3; unclear D gene. The germline gives CDR1 MNHEY, CDR2 SVGAGI. There are 12 residues in the CDR3. V was cut by 10 bases and J by 5 bases, with 13 bases left in between.